The T cell receptor (beta chain) under discussion was sequenced for a study of OX40 agonist ivuxolimab in advanced cancers. Overall study: Clinicians treated patients with ivuxolimab, an agonistic anti-OX40 (CD134) antibody.

The protocol was immunoSEQ multiplex PCR, while the TCRdb copy is restricted to in-frame clones and leaves out a portion. The sample carries approximately 49,000 clones, 83% recorded once. Looked up from germline, CDR1 is SGHDT and CDR2 is YYEEEE. The CDR3 has 15 residues. Unmatched junction bases numbered 7, after V lost 2 bases and J lost 6 bases. The origin of this receptor is an adult with an advanced solid tumor such as melanoma, head and neck, liver or kidney cancer. The sequences come from CD4+ or CD8+ T cells sorted from blood, collected in a trial of the OX40 agonist ivuxolimab. V usage is TRBV5-6 and J usage is TRBJ2-1; TRBD2 aligns across 8 bases. CDR3 loop: CASSFVGTRGNEQFF. The CDR3 region has the DNA TGTGCCAGCAGCTTCGTAGGGACTAGGGGCAATGAGCAGTTCTTC. Based on the CDR3 plus reference TRBV5-6 and TRBJ2-1, the full variable domain is DAGVTQSPTHLIKTRGQQVTLRCSPKSGHDTVSWYQQALGQGPQFIFQYYEEEERQRGNFPDRFSGHQFPNYSSELNVNALLLGDSALYLCASSFVGTRGNEQFFGPGTRLTVL.